Presented here are 16 T cell receptor beta chains from one specimen sequenced in a study of T cell repertoires in cytomegalovirus infection. TCRdb processed the reads anew with MiXCR; each CDR3 protein has one entry. Among 310,000 or so distinct CDR3 sequences listed, roughly 16% were seen once. Input material: PBMCs. Source of these receptors: a human donor in good health (CMV status not recorded). Some clones in this sample may be carry-over from other donors' samples.

A few counts support this clonotype. This chain uses TRBV7-9 with TRBJ1-1, with 8 positions matching TRBD1. The CDR3 length is 15 residues. V lost 8 bases and J lost 0; bases outside the gene matches: 8. Germline CDR1 is SEHNR and CDR2 is FQNEAQ (reference sequence). In DNA, the CDR3 is TGTGCCAGCGAGTACAGGGGGATCATGAACACTGAAGCTTTCTTT. It yields the protein CASEYRGIMNTEAFF.

This clonotype occurred many times. V and J are TRBV19 and TRBJ1-2; TRBD1 matches 11 bases. The CDR3 runs 17 residues. Trimming removed 4 bases from V and 0 bases from J; junction bases left unmatched: 7. Per germline, CDR1 LNHDA and CDR2 SQIVND (reference sequence). The CDR3 nucleotides are TGTGCCAGTAGTAGCGGACAGGGGGCGCGCCCTAACTATGGCTACACCTTC. Translated, it gives CASSSGQGARPNYGYTF.

The CDR3 DNA follows: TGTGCCAGCAGTTACTTCCTGGACAGGGGAGTGATCGAGCAGTACTTC. It translates to CASSYFLDRGVIEQYF. The V call is TRBV6-6, the J call TRBJ2-7, with 9 bases aligning to TRBD1. The CDR3 extends over 16 amino acids. V gave up 1 base and J gave up 6 bases; unmatched junction bases: 10. Germline values: CDR1 MNHNY, CDR2 SVGAGI (reference sequence).

This clonotype appeared many times. CDR3 region: CASSFGGVDTQYF. The DNA for the CDR3 is TGTGCCAGCAGTTTCGGTGGGGTTGATACGCAGTATTTT. This chain joins TRBV12-3 or TRBV12-4 and TRBJ2-3; D is uncertain. This CDR3 is 13 amino acids long. V gave up 3 bases and J gave up 6 bases, with 10 bases separating them.

The chain recombines TRBV11-1 with TRBJ2-7, with no clear D. The CDR3 consists of 16 residues. Germline assignment: CDR1 SGHAT and CDR2 FQDESV (reference sequence). V shed 0 bases and J shed 4 bases, with 16 bases lying between them. CDR3 coding DNA: TGTGCCAGCAGCTTAGCTTCGGGCGTTGGGTGGTACGAGCAGTACTTC. Translating gives CASSLASGVGWYEQYF.

This clonotype has ten or more counts. The rearrangement joins TRBV7-3 to TRBJ2-1; possibly TRBD2 for D (7 bases). V was cut by 5 bases and J by 8 bases, with 16 bases left in between. The length of the CDR3 is 14 residues. Germline-derived CDR1 and CDR2 are SGHTA and FQGTGA. CDR3 nucleotides: TGTGCCAGCAGCAGCGGGACATCAAGCGATGAGCAGTTCTTC. The encoded protein is CASSSGTSSDEQFF.

The chain recombines TRBV12-3 or TRBV12-4 with TRBJ1-5; D remains ambiguous. Trimming took off 5 bases at V and 0 bases at J, with 8 bases between the two ends. The CDR3 runs 14 residues. CDR3 nucleotide sequence: TGTGCCAGCAGTACTCAAAATAGCAATCAGCCCCAGCATTTT. Amino acid sequence: CASSTQNSNQPQHF.

The chain employs TRBV6-4 and TRBJ2-3, with D unclear. From germline, CDR1 is MRHNA and CDR2 SNTAGT. V lost 2 bases and J 2 bases, leaving 8 bases between the germline ends. This CDR3 region has 14 residues. The CDR3 DNA follows: TGTGCCAGCAGTGACGGAGCTACCACAGATACGCAGTATTTT. This codes for CASSDGATTDTQYF.

This clonotype was picked up many times. The V gene is TRBV6-1, the J gene TRBJ2-2, with D possibly matching TRBD2 (6 bases). This CDR3 contains 16 residues. Germline V CDR1 and CDR2: MNHNS, SASEGT. V dropped 5 bases and J dropped 1 base, with 14 bases sitting between them. The CDR3 DNA reads TGTGCCAGCAGTTCCTTTTTGGGGGGGAACACCGGGGAGCTGTTTTTT. As protein: CASSSFLGGNTGELFF.

This clonotype has at least ten counts. This chain links TRBV7-2 with TRBJ2-3, with D maybe TRBD2 (5 bases). Deletions cut 5 bases from V and 0 bases from J, with 15 bases between. The CDR3 sequence is 16 residues long. Germline V CDR1 and CDR2: SGHTA, FQGNSA. The CDR3 spells CASSGLTTGSTDTQYF. As DNA, the CDR3 is TGTGCCAGCAGCGGACTGACCACGGGTAGCACAGATACGCAGTATTTT.

This clonotype was seen repeatedly, ten times or more. The V and J genes are TRBV12-3 or TRBV12-4 and TRBJ2-5; 10 bases fit TRBD1. The CDR3 totals 15 residues. J lost 5 bases, V lost 6 bases, and 9 bases had no gene match. CDR3: CASSSGTGARETQYF. The CDR3 nucleotides read TGTGCCAGCAGCTCAGGGACAGGGGCGAGGGAGACCCAGTACTTC.

The chain combines TRBV6-6 with TRBJ1-2; 9 bases fit TRBD1. Looked up from germline, CDR1 is MNHNY and CDR2 is SVGAGI (reference sequence). Trimming removed 7 bases from V and 5 bases from J; junction bases left unmatched: 8. The CDR3 loop spans 14 amino acids. For the CDR3, the DNA is TGTGCCAGCACCGGACAGGGGAGCCGATATGGCTACACCTTC. Its translation: CASTGQGSRYGYTF.

The chain carries TRBV6-5 and TRBJ2-1, with TRBD2 as a possible D gene (7 bases). V was trimmed by 2 bases and J by 3 bases, leaving 23 bases between them. The germline V gene has CDR1 MNHEY and CDR2 SVGAGI. The CDR3 contains 19 residues. CDR3 loop: CASSYDVGGGGFVYNEQFF. CDR3 DNA: TGTGCCAGCAGTTACGATGTTGGGGGGGGCGGTTTCGTCTACAATGAGCAGTTCTTC.

In this sample, this clonotype turned up many times. The V gene is TRBV24-1, the J gene TRBJ2-2, with 7 bases matching TRBD1. Germline trimming cut 3 bases from V and 0 bases from J; bases unmatched to any gene: 9. Germline V gene lookup returns CDR1 KGHDR and CDR2 SFDVKD. This CDR3 has 18 amino acids. The CDR3 DNA reads as TGTGCCACCAGTGATCCCTATTACGACAGGGCGAACACCGGGGAGCTGTTTTTT. Its protein product is CATSDPYYDRANTGELFF.

This clonotype was seen a few times. The chain joins TRBV11-2 to TRBJ2-5; tentative D call: TRBD1 (5 bases). With 1 base removed from V and 5 bases from J, the gap between germline ends came to 17 bases. Germline CDR1 reads SGHAT; CDR2 reads FQNNGV. This CDR3 is built from 16 residues. The CDR3 is CASSLVSGREGETQYF. The CDR3 DNA follows: TGTGCCAGCAGCTTAGTCTCTGGCAGGGAAGGGGAGACCCAGTACTTC.

The gene calls are TRBV20-1 and TRBJ1-2; the D is unclear. The CDR3 covers 13 residues. Germline loops: CDR1 DFQATT, CDR2 SNEGSKA (reference sequence). V was trimmed by 6 bases and J by 4 bases, leaving 15 bases between them. DNA for the CDR3: TGCAGTGCCGAGGTATCCGTCTCCTATGGCTACACCTTC. This translates into CSAEVSVSYGYTF.